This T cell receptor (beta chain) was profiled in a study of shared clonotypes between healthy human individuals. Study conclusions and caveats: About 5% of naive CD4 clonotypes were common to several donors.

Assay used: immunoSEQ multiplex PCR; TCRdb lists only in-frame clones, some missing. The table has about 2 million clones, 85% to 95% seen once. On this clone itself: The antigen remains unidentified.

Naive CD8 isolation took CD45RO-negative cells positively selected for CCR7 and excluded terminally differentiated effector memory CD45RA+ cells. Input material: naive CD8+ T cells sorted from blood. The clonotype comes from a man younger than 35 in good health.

CDR3: CASSFISNTEAFF. The CDR3 DNA reads TGTGCCAGCAGTTTTATCTCGAACACTGAAGCTTTCTTT. This sequence joins TRBV27 and TRBJ1-1; D gene uncertain. This CDR3 spans 13 amino acids. The V gene's germline CDR1 is MNHEY and CDR2 SMNVEV (reference sequence). V was shortened by 3 bases and J by 1 base, with 6 bases between the two germline ends.